These T cell receptor beta chains were read from a single sample in a study of CD8+CD57+ T cells in acquired aplastic anemia. One entry per CDR3 protein, called by TCRdb with MiXCR from the reads. This table has 150,000 to 200,000 distinct CDR3 sequences, about 64% appearing once. Sequenced material: sorted CD4+, CD8+, or CD8+CD57+ T cells (not recorded which) from PBMCs. All receptors derive from a human donor with aplastic anemia. Each CDR3 is given with its conserved first and last residue. A D gene is named only where the DNA matches it firmly. Size tells how often a clone was seen (once, few, many) or the class of an expanded clone, and some rows leave it out.

cdr3_aa: CASSLYDEQFF
cdr3_nt: TGTGCCAGCAGCTTATATGATGAGCAGTTCTTC
d_call: NA
clone_size: NA
j_call: TRBJ2-1
v_call: TRBV7-9

cdr3_aa: CSATGRDEQFF
cdr3_nt: TGCAGTGCTACCGGGCGGGATGAGCAGTTCTTC
d_call: NA
clone_size: NA
j_call: TRBJ2-1
v_call: TRBV20-1

cdr3_aa: CASSLDAGGSGANVLTF
cdr3_nt: TGCGCCAGCAGCTTGGATGCAGGGGGATCTGGGGCCAACGTCCTGACTTTC
d_call: TRBD1
clone_size: NA
j_call: TRBJ2-6
v_call: TRBV5-1

cdr3_aa: CASSDAGGEETQYF
cdr3_nt: TGTGCCAGCAGTGATGCGGGAGGAGAAGAGACCCAGTACTTC
d_call: TRBD2
clone_size: once
j_call: TRBJ2-5
v_call: TRBV25-1

cdr3_aa: CASSSGLITDTQYF
cdr3_nt: TGTGCCAGCAGCTCCGGACTGATCACAGATACGCAGTATTTT
d_call: NA
clone_size: NA
j_call: TRBJ2-3
v_call: TRBV7-3

cdr3_aa: CASSLNGRGGAAETQYF
cdr3_nt: TGTGCCAGCAGCTTGAACGGGCGGGGGGGGGCTGCGGAGACCCAGTACTTC
d_call: TRBD2
clone_size: NA
j_call: TRBJ2-5
v_call: TRBV7-2

cdr3_aa: CASSPQGNSYNEQFF
cdr3_nt: TGTGCCAGCAGCCCGCAGGGGAACTCCTACAATGAGCAGTTCTTC
d_call: NA
clone_size: many
j_call: TRBJ2-1
v_call: TRBV9

cdr3_aa: CAVDNREQFF
cdr3_nt: TGTGCCGTTGACAACCGCGAGCAGTTCTTC
d_call: NA
clone_size: NA
j_call: TRBJ2-1
v_call: TRBV2

cdr3_aa: CASKRTSGENTGELFF
cdr3_nt: TGTGCCAGCAAAAGGACTAGCGGGGAAAACACCGGGGAGCTGTTTTTT
d_call: TRBD2
clone_size: many
j_call: TRBJ2-2
v_call: TRBV6-4

cdr3_aa: CATSRGVGAYEQYF
cdr3_nt: TGTGCCACCAGCAGAGGGGTGGGAGCCTACGAGCAGTACTTC
d_call: NA
clone_size: NA
j_call: TRBJ2-7
v_call: TRBV15

cdr3_aa: CASSVRLLRGGADGYTF
cdr3_nt: TGTGCCAGCAGTGTCCGCTTACTCCGAGGGGGCGCGGATGGCTACACCTTC
d_call: TRBD1
clone_size: NA
j_call: TRBJ1-2
v_call: TRBV2

cdr3_aa: CATSESGAYNEQFF
cdr3_nt: TGTGCCACCAGTGAATCAGGGGCTTACAATGAGCAGTTCTTC
d_call: NA
clone_size: NA
j_call: TRBJ2-1
v_call: TRBV24-1

cdr3_aa: CASSVAGGGVAEAFF
cdr3_nt: TGTGCCAGCAGCGTAGCTGGGGGGGGCGTCGCTGAAGCTTTCTTT
d_call: NA
clone_size: NA
j_call: TRBJ1-1
v_call: TRBV9

cdr3_aa: CASSILRLDSYNEQFF
cdr3_nt: TGTGCCAGTAGTATCCTACGGCTAGACTCCTACAATGAGCAGTTCTTC
d_call: NA
clone_size: NA
j_call: TRBJ2-1
v_call: TRBV19

cdr3_aa: CASSEWGTLNTEAFF
cdr3_nt: TGCGCCAGCAGTGAGTGGGGTACTTTGAACACTGAAGCTTTCTTT
d_call: NA
clone_size: NA
j_call: TRBJ1-1
v_call: TRBV10-2

cdr3_aa: CASSLGAANTEAFF
cdr3_nt: TGCGCCAGCAGCTTGGGGGCGGCTAACACTGAAGCTTTCTTT
d_call: NA
clone_size: NA
j_call: TRBJ1-1
v_call: TRBV5-1

cdr3_aa: CSGAGEFGNTIYF
cdr3_nt: TGCAGTGGCGCAGGGGAATTTGGAAACACCATATATTTT
d_call: NA
clone_size: NA
j_call: TRBJ1-3
v_call: TRBV20-1

cdr3_aa: CASSLEPGLLTDTQYF
cdr3_nt: TGCGCCAGCAGCTTGGAGCCGGGACTCCTCACAGATACGCAGTATTTT
d_call: NA
clone_size: NA
j_call: TRBJ2-3
v_call: TRBV5-1

cdr3_aa: CSVHQGFEAFF
cdr3_nt: TGCAGCGTTCACCAGGGTTTTGAAGCTTTCTTT
d_call: NA
clone_size: NA
j_call: TRBJ1-1
v_call: TRBV29-1

cdr3_aa: CASSEGGQGGEKLFF
cdr3_nt: TGTGCCAGCAGTGAAGGAGGGCAGGGTGGAGAAAAACTGTTTTTT
d_call: NA
clone_size: many
j_call: TRBJ1-4
v_call: TRBV6-4

cdr3_aa: CASSSRDYEQYF
cdr3_nt: TGTGCCAGCAGCTCCCGGGATTACGAGCAGTACTTC
d_call: NA
clone_size: NA
j_call: TRBJ2-7
v_call: TRBV7-9

cdr3_aa: CASSSAGYSYNEQFF
cdr3_nt: TGTGCCAGCAGCTCAGCGGGTTACTCCTACAATGAGCAGTTCTTC
d_call: NA
clone_size: NA
j_call: TRBJ2-1
v_call: TRBV7-6

cdr3_aa: CASSRFRDRDNSPLHF
cdr3_nt: TGTGCCAGCAGTCGCTTTAGGGACAGGGATAATTCACCCCTCCACTTT
d_call: TRBD1
clone_size: NA
j_call: TRBJ1-6
v_call: TRBV2

cdr3_aa: CASIRTGSYSPLHF
cdr3_nt: TGTGCCAGCATTAGGACAGGGTCGTATTCACCCCTCCACTTT
d_call: TRBD1
clone_size: NA
j_call: TRBJ1-6
v_call: TRBV12-3/TRBV12-4

cdr3_aa: CASSFHRGADTQYF
cdr3_nt: TGTGCCAGCAGCTTCCACAGGGGAGCAGATACGCAGTATTTT
d_call: TRBD1
clone_size: few
j_call: TRBJ2-3
v_call: TRBV7-8

cdr3_aa: CASSFGIHNEQFF
cdr3_nt: TGTGCCAGCAGCTTTGGGATTCACAATGAGCAGTTCTTC
d_call: NA
clone_size: NA
j_call: TRBJ2-1
v_call: TRBV2

cdr3_aa: CASSDRLGETQYF
cdr3_nt: TGTGCCAGCAGTGACAGGCTCGGAGAGACCCAGTACTTC
d_call: NA
clone_size: NA
j_call: TRBJ2-5
v_call: TRBV6-4

cdr3_aa: CASSPGQRTYNEQFF
cdr3_nt: TGCGCCAGCAGCCCCGGACAGAGAACCTACAATGAGCAGTTCTTC
d_call: NA
clone_size: NA
j_call: TRBJ2-1
v_call: TRBV5-1

cdr3_aa: CASSRIGTGTPEQYF
cdr3_nt: TGTGCCAGCAGCCGGATTGGGACAGGAACGCCCGAGCAGTACTTC
d_call: TRBD1
clone_size: NA
j_call: TRBJ2-7
v_call: TRBV5-6

cdr3_aa: CSVEGGTQGGETQYF
cdr3_nt: TGCAGCGTTGAAGGCGGGACTCAGGGGGGGGAGACCCAGTACTTC
d_call: NA
clone_size: once
j_call: TRBJ2-5
v_call: TRBV29-1

cdr3_aa: CASSLAGGAGGSPLHF
cdr3_nt: TGTGCCAGCAGCTTAGCGGGGGGGGCGGGTGGTTCACCCCTCCACTTT
d_call: NA
clone_size: NA
j_call: TRBJ1-6
v_call: TRBV7-9

cdr3_aa: CASSSRQGAYEQYF
cdr3_nt: TGTGCCAGCAGCTCCCGACAGGGGGCCTACGAGCAGTACTTC
d_call: TRBD1
clone_size: NA
j_call: TRBJ2-7
v_call: TRBV7-2

cdr3_aa: CASTPLGYNSPLHF
cdr3_nt: TGTGCCAGCACCCCTCTCGGCTATAATTCACCCCTCCACTTT
d_call: NA
clone_size: few
j_call: TRBJ1-6
v_call: TRBV2

cdr3_aa: CASSGYRGSKDTQYF
cdr3_nt: TGCGCCAGCAGCGGCTACAGGGGGTCGAAAGATACGCAGTATTTT
d_call: TRBD1
clone_size: NA
j_call: TRBJ2-3
v_call: TRBV5-1

cdr3_aa: CASSSQQGAGEQYF
cdr3_nt: TGTGCCAGCAGCTCACAACAGGGGGCGGGTGAGCAGTACTTC
d_call: TRBD1
clone_size: NA
j_call: TRBJ2-7
v_call: TRBV7-8